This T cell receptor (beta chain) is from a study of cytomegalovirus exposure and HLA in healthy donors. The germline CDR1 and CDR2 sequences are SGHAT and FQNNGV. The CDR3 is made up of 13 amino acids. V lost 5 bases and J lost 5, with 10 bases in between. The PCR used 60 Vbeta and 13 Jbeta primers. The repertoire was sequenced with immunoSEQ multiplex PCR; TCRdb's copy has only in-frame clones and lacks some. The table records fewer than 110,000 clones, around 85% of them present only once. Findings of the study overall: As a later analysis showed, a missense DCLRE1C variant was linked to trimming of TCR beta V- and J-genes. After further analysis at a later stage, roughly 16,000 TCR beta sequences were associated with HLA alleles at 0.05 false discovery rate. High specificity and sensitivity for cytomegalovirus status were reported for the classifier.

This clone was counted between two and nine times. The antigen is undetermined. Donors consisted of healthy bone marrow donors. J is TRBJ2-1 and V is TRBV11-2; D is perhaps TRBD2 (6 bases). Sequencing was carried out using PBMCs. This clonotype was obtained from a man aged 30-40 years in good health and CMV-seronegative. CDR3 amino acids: CASSPGEDNEQFF. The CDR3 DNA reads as TGTGCCAGCAGCCCGGGGGAGGACAATGAGCAGTTCTTC.